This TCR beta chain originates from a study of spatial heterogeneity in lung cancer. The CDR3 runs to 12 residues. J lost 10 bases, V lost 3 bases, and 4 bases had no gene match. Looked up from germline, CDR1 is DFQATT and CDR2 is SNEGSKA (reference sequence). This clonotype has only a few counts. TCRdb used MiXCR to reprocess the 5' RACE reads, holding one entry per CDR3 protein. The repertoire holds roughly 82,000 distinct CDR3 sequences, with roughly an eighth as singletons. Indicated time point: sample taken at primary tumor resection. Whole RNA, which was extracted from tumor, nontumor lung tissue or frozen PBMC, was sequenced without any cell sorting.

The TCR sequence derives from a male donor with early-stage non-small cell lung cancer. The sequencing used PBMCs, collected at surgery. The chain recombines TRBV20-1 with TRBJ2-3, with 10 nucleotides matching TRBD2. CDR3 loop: CSASESGRAQYF. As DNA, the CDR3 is TGCAGTGCTAGCGAGAGCGGGAGGGCGCAGTATTTT.